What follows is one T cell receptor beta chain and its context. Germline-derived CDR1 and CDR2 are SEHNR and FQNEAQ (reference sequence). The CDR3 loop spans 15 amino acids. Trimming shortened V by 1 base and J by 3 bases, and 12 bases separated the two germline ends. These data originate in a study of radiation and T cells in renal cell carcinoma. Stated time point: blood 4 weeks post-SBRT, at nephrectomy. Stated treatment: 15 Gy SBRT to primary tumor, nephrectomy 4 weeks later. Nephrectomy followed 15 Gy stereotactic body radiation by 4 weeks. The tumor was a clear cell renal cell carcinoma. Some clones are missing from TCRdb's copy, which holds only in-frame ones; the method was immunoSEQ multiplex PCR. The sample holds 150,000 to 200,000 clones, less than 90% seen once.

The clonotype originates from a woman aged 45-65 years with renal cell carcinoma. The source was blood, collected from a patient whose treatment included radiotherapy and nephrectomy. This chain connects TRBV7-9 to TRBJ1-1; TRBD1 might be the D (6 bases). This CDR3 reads CASSLGGRGDTEAFF. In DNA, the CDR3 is TGTGCCAGCAGCTTAGGGGGCAGGGGCGACACTGAAGCTTTCTTT.